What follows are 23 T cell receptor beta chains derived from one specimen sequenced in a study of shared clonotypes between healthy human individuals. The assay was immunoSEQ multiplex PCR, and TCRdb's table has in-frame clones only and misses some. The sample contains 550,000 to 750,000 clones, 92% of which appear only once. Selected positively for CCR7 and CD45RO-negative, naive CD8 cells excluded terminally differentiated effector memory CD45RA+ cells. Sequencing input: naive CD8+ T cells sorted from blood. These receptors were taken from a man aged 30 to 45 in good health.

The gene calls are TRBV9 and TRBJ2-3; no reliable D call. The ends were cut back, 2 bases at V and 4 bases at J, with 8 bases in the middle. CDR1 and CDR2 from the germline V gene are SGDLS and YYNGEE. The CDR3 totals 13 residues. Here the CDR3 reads CASSVEQPDTQYF. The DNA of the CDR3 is TGTGCCAGCAGCGTTGAACAGCCAGATACGCAGTATTTT.

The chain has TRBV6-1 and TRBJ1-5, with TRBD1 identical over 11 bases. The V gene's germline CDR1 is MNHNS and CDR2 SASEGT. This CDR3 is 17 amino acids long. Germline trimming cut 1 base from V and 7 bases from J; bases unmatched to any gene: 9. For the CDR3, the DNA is TGTGCCAGCAGTGAAGACGGGACAGGGGGTAGGGAGCAGCCCCAGCATTTT. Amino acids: CASSEDGTGGREQPQHF.

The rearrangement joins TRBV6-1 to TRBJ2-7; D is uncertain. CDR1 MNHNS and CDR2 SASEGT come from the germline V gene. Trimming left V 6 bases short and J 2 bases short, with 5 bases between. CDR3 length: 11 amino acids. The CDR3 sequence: CASRLTYEQYF. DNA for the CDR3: TGTGCCAGCAGACTAACCTACGAGCAGTACTTC.

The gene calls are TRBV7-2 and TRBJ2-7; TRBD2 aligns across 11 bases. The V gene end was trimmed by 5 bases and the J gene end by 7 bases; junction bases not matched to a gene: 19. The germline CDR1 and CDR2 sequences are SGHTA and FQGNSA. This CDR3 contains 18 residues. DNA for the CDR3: TGTGCCAGCAGCACCAGTCCTAGCGGGAGGCCGGACTGGTTTGAGCAGTACTTC. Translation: CASSTSPSGRPDWFEQYF. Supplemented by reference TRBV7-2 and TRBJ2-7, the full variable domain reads GAGVSQSPSNKVTEKGKDVELRCDPISGHTALYWYRQSLGQGLEFLIYFQGNSAPDKSGLPSDRFSAERTGGSVSTLTIQRTQQEDSAVYLCASSTSPSGRPDWFEQYFGPGTRLTVT.

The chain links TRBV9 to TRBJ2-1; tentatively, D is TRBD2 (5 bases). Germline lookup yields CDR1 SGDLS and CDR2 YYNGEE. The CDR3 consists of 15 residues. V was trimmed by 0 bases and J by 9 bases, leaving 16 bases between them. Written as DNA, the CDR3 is TGTGCCAGCAGCGTAGTAGGACTGGGAAAAAGTGAGCAGTTCTTC. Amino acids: CASSVVGLGKSEQFF.

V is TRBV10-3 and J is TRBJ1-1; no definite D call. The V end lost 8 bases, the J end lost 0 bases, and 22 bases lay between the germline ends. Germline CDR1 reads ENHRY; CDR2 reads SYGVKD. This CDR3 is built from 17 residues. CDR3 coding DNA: TGTGCCATCGTGGACCGGGCTGGGTTGGTCATGAACACTGAAGCTTTCTTT. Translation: CAIVDRAGLVMNTEAFF.

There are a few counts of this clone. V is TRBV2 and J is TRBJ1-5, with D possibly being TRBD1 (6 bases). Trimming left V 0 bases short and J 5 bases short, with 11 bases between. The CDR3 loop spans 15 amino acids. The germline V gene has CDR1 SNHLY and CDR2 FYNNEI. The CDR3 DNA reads TGTGCCAGCAGTGAAGCCGAGGGGGACGATCAGCCCCAGCATTTT. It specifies CASSEAEGDDQPQHF.

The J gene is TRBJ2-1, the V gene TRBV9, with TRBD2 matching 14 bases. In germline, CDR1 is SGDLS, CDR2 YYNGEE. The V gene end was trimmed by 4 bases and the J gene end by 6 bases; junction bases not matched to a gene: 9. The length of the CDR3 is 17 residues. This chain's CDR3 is CASSLSIGTSGSNEQFF. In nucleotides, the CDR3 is TGTGCCAGCAGCCTTAGTATCGGGACTAGCGGGAGCAATGAGCAGTTCTTC. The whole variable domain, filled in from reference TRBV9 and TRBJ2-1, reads DSGVTQTPKHLITATGQRVTLRCSPRSGDLSVYWYQQSLDQGLQFLIQYYNGEERAKGNILERFSAQQFPDLHSELNLSSLELGDSALYFCASSLSIGTSGSNEQFFGPGTRLTVL.

CDR3 nucleotides: TGTGCCAGCAGCTGGACTAGCGGGAGCACAGATACGCAGTATTTT. This codes for CASSWTSGSTDTQYF. V usage is TRBV11-2 and J usage is TRBJ2-3; 11 positions match TRBD2. The CDR3 sequence is 15 residues long. V was clipped by 4 bases and J by 0 bases; unmatched bases: 0. Germline V gene data show CDR1 as SGHAT and CDR2 as FQNNGV. The full variable domain, its missing parts supplied by reference TRBV11-2 and TRBJ2-3, is EAGVAQSPRYKIIEKRQSVAFWCNPISGHATLYWYQQILGQGPKLLIQFQNNGVVDDSQLPKDRFSAERLKGVDSTLKIQPAKLEDSAVYLCASSWTSGSTDTQYFGPGTRLTVL.

This CDR3 reads CASSVEVAGGREQYF. The CDR3 coding sequence is TGTGCCAGCAGCGTAGAAGTAGCGGGAGGTCGGGAGCAGTACTTC. The genes are TRBV9 and TRBJ2-7; TRBD2 aligns across 10 bases. The germline V gene encodes CDR1 SGDLS and CDR2 YYNGEE. The ends lost 0 bases at V and 7 bases at J; junction bases unmatched: 7. The CDR3 runs to 15 residues.

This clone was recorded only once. The CDR3 bases are TGTGCTAGTGCCCCCCCTAGCGGGAGGGATGAGCAGTTCTTC. Protein product: CASAPPSGRDEQFF. The chain employs TRBV12-5 and TRBJ2-1; 12 bases fit TRBD2. From germline, CDR1 is LGHNT and CDR2 FRNRAP. The CDR3 contains 14 residues. The V segment lost 7 bases and the J segment 8 bases; nucleotides outside the gene matches: 6.

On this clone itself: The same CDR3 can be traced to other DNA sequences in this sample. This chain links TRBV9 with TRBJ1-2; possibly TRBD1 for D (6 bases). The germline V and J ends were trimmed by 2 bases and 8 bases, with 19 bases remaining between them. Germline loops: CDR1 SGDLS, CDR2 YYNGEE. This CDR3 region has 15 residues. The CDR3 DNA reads TGTGCCAGCAGCGTCACAGGGATCCTAGGGCCGGGCTACACCTTC. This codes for CASSVTGILGPGYTF.

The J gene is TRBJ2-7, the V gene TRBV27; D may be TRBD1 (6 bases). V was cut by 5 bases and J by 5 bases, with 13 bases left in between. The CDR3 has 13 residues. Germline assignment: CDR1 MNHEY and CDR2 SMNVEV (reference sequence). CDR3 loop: CASSIFRGDEQYF. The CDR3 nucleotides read TGTGCCAGCAGTATTTTCAGGGGAGACGAGCAGTACTTC.

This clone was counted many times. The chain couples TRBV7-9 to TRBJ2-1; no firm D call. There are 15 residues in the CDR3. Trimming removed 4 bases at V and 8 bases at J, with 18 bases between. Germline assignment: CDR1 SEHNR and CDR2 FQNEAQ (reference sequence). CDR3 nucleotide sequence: TGTGCCAGCAGCTCAACACGACTTGCAAGAGATGAGCAGTTCTTC. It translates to CASSSTRLARDEQFF.

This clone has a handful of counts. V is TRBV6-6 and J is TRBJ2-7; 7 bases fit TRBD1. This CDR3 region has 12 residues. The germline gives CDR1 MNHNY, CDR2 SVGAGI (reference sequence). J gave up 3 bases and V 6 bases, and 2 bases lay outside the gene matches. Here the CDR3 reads CASSRDSYEQYF. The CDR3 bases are TGTGCCAGCAGCCGGGACAGCTACGAGCAGTACTTC.

The CDR3 coding sequence is TGTGCCAGCGCCCGGGTCGACTTCTACAATGAGCAGTTCTTC. Translation: CASARVDFYNEQFF. This rearrangement joins TRBV14 to TRBJ2-1; D gene ambiguous. V lost 8 bases and J lost 3, with 14 bases in between. In germline, CDR1 is SGHDN, CDR2 FVKESK. This CDR3 region has 14 residues. Filled out from reference TRBV14 and TRBJ2-1, the complete variable domain reads EAGVTQFPSHSVIEKGQTVTLRCDPISGHDNLYWYRRVMGKEIKFLLHFVKESKQDESGMPNNRFLAERTGGTYSTLKVQPAELEDSGVYFCASARVDFYNEQFFGPGTRLTVL.

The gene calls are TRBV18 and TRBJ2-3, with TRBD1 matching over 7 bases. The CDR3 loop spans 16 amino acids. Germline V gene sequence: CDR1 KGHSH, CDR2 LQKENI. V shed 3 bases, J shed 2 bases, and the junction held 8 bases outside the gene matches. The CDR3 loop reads CASSPDRVRVTDTQYF. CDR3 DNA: TGTGCCAGCTCACCCGACAGGGTACGGGTCACAGATACGCAGTATTTT.

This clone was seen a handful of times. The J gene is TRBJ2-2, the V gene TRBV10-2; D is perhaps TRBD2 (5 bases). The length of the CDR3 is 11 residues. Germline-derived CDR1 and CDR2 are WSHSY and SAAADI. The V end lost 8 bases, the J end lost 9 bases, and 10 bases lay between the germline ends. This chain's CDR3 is CASSYGRELFF. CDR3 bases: TGCGCCAGCTCCTACGGGAGGGAGCTGTTTTTT.

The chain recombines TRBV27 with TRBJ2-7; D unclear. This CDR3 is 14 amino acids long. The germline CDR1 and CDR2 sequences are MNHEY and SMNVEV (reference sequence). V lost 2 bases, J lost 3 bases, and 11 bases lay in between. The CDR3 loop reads CASSLMRQNYEQYF. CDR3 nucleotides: TGTGCCAGCAGTTTAATGCGCCAGAACTACGAGCAGTACTTC.

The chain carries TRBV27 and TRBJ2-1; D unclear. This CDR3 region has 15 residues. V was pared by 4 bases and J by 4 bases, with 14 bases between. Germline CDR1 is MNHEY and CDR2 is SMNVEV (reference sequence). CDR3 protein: CASSSPWEGYNEQFF. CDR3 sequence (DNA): TGTGCCAGCAGTTCCCCTTGGGAAGGATACAATGAGCAGTTCTTC.

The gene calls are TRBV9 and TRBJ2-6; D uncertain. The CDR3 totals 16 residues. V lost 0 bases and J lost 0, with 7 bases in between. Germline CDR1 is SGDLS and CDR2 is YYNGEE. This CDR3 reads CASSVERNSGANVLTF. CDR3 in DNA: TGTGCCAGCAGCGTAGAACGAAACTCTGGGGCCAACGTCCTGACTTTC.

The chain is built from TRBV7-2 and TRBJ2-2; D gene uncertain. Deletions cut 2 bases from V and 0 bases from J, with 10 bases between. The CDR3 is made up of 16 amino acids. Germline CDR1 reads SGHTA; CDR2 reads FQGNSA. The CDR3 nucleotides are TGTGCCAGCAGCTTATTTTGGGAAGCGAACACCGGGGAGCTGTTTTTT. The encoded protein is CASSLFWEANTGELFF.

CDR3: CASSWTGRGPGELFF. For the CDR3, the DNA is TGCGCCAGCAGCTGGACGGGCAGGGGTCCCGGGGAGCTGTTTTTT. The V and J genes are TRBV5-1 and TRBJ2-2, with D possibly being TRBD1 (6 bases). CDR1 SGHRS and CDR2 YFSETQ come from the germline V gene. CDR3 length: 15 residues. V lost 3 bases to trimming and J lost 6 bases, with 15 bases between them.